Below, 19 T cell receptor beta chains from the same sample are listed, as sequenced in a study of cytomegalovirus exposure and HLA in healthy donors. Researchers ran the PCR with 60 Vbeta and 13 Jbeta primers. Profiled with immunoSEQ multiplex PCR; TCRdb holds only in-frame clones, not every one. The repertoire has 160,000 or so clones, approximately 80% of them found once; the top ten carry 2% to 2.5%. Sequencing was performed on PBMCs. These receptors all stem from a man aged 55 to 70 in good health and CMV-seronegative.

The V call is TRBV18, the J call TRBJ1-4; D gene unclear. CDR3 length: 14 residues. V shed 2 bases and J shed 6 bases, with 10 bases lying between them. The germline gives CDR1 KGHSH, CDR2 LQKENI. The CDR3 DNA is TGTGCCAGCTCACCATCAGGACTGGATGAAAAACTGTTTTTT. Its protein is CASSPSGLDEKLFF.

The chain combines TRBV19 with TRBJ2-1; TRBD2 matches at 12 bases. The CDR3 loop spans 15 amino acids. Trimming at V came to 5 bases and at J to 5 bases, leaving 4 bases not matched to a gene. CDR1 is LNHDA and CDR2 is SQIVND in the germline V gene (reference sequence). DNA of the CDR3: TGTGCCAGTAGTTCTAGCGGGAGGGCCAACAATGAGCAGTTCTTC. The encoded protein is CASSSSGRANNEQFF.

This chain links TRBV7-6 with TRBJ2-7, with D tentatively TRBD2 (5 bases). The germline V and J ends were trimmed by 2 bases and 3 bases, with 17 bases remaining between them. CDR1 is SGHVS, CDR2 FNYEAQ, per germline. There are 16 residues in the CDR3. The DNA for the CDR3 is TGTGCCAGCAGCTTAAGGGCCCGTGCGGGTGACTACGAGCAGTACTTC. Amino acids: CASSLRARAGDYEQYF.

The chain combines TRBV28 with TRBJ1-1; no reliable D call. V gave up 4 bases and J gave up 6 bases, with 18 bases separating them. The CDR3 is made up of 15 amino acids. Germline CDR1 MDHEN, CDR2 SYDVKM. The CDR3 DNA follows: TGTGCCAGCAGTTACATCAGGCTCGGTTTGGCTGAAGCTTTCTTT. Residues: CASSYIRLGLAEAFF.

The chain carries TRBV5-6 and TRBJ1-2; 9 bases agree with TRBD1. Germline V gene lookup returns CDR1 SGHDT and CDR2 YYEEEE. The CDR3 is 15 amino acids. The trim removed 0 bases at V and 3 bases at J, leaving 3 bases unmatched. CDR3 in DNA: TGTGCCAGCAGCTTGGAGGGACAGGGTTACTATGGCTACACCTTC. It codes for CASSLEGQGYYGYTF. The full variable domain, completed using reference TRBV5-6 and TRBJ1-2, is DAGVTQSPTHLIKTRGQQVTLRCSPKSGHDTVSWYQQALGQGPQFIFQYYEEEERQRGNFPDRFSGHQFPNYSSELNVNALLLGDSALYLCASSLEGQGYYGYTFGSGTRLTVV.

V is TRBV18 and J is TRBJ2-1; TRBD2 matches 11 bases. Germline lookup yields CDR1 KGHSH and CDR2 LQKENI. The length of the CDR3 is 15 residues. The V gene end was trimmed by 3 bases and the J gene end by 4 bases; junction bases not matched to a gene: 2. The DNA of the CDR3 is TGTGCCAGCTCACCGACTAGCGGGGAGTACAATGAGCAGTTCTTC. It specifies CASSPTSGEYNEQFF.

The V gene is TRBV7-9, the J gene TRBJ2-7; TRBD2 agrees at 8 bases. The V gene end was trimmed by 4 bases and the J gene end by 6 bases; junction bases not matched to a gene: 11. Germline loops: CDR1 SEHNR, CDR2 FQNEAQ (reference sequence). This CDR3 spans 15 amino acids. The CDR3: CASSSRRGGLGEQYF. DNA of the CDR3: TGTGCCAGCAGCTCTCGTCGGGGGGGGCTTGGCGAGCAGTACTTC.

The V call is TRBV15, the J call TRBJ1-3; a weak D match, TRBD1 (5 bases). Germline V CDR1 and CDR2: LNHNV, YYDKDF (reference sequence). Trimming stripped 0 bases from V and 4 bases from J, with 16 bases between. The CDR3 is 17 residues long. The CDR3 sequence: CATSRDFMSSGGNTIYF. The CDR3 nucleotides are TGTGCCACCAGCAGAGATTTCATGTCGTCAGGGGGAAACACCATATATTTT.

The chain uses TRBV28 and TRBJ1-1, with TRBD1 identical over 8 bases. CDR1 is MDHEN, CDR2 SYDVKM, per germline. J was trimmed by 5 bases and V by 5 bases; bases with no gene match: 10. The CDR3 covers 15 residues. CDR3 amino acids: CASSPRGRGRTEAFF. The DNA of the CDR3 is TGTGCCAGCAGTCCACGAGGCAGGGGGCGTACTGAAGCTTTCTTT.

Here the CDR3 DNA reads TGCGCCAGCAGCACGGACAGGGCAGATGGTGAGCAGTTCTTC. This codes for CASSTDRADGEQFF. The chain recombines TRBV5-1 with TRBJ2-1, with TRBD1 identical over 8 bases. V trimming: 4 bases; J trimming: 9 bases; junction bases outside the gene matches: 9. This CDR3 comprises 14 residues. The germline V gene encodes CDR1 SGHRS and CDR2 YFSETQ.

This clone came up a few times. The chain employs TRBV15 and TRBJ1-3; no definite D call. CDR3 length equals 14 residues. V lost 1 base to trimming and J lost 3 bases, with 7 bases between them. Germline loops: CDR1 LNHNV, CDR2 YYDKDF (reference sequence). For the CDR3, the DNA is TGTGCCACCAGCAGAGGTCAGGTTGGAAACACCATATATTTT. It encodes CATSRGQVGNTIYF.

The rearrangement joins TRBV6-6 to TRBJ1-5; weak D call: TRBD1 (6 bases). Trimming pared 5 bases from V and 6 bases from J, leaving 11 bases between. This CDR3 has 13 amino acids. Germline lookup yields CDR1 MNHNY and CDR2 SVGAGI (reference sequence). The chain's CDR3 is CASSEDSLQPQHF. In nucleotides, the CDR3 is TGTGCCAGCAGTGAGGACAGTCTTCAGCCCCAGCATTTT.

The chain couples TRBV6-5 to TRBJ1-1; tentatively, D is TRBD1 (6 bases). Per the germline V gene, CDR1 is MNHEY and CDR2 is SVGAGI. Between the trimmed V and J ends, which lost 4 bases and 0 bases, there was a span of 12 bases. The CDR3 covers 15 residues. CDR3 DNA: TGTGCCAGCAGTTCTTCAGGGGTCGTGAACACTGAAGCTTTCTTT. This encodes CASSSSGVVNTEAFF.

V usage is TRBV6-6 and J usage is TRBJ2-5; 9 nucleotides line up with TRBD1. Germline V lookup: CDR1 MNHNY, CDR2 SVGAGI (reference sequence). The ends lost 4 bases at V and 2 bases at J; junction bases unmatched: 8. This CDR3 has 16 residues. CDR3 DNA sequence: TGTGCCAGCAGTTTTGGGACAGGGCGGGGGCAAGAGACCCAGTACTTC. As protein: CASSFGTGRGQETQYF.

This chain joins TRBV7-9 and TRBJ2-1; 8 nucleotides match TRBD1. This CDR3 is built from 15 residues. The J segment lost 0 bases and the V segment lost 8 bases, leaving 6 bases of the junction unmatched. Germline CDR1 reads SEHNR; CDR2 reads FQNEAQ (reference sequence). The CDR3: CASGVTGGSYNEQFF. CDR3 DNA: TGTGCCAGCGGGGTAACAGGGGGCTCCTACAATGAGCAGTTCTTC.

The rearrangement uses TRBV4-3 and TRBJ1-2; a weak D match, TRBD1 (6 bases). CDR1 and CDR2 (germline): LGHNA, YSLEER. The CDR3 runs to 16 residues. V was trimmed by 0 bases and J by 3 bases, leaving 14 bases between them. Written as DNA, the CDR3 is TGCGCCAGCAGCCAAGATATGGGACAACGCGACTATGGCTACACCTTC. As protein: CASSQDMGQRDYGYTF.

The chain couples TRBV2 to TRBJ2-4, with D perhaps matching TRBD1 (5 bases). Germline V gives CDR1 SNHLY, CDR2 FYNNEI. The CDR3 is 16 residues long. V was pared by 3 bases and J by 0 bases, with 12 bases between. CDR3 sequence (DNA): TGTGCCAGCAGTGACAACATGGGGCTAGCCAAAAACATTCAGTACTTC. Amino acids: CASSDNMGLAKNIQYF.

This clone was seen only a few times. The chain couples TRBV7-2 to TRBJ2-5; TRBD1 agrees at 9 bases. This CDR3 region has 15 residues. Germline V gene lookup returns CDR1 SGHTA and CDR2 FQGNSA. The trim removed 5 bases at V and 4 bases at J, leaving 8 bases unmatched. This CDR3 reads CASSPRTGEGETQYF. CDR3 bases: TGTGCCAGCAGCCCTCGGACAGGGGAAGGAGAGACCCAGTACTTC.

The CDR3 loop reads CTSSQAVDNQPQNF. CDR3 nucleotides: TGCACCAGCAGCCAAGCCGTGGACAATCAGCCCCAGAATTTT. The J gene is TRBJ1-5, the V gene TRBV1; TRBD1 is taken as the D call from the table, unchecked against the DNA. TRBV1 is a listed pseudogene. This CDR3 comprises 14 residues.